This passage covers 13 T cell receptor beta chains from one sample sequenced in a study of CD8 T cells in ankylosing spondylitis. A single record per CDR3 protein comes from TCRdb applying MiXCR to the 5' RACE reads. This sample has under 450,000 distinct CDR3 sequences; 15% to 20% occur once, and the top ten carry over 0.9%. Study-wide findings and caveats: It appeared that ankylosing spondylitis blood was characterized by a TCR beta motif of 8 or 9 highly homologous variants.

These receptors lack a known antigen. Sequencing used blood, either unsorted or a sorted T cell fraction (not recorded which). The receptors shown here come from a male donor with ankylosing spondylitis.

This rearrangement joins TRBV20-1 to TRBJ2-3, with D uncertain. V lost 3 bases and J lost 5, with 9 bases in between. CDR1 DFQATT and CDR2 SNEGSKA come from the germline V gene (reference sequence). CDR3 length equals 12 residues. CDR3 region: CSARTRKDTQYF. DNA for the CDR3: TGCAGTGCTAGGACCCGCAAAGATACGCAGTATTTT.

This clonotype was seen a handful of times. The chain carries TRBV5-8 and TRBJ2-1; the D call may be TRBD1 or TRBD2 (5 bases each). Germline CDR1 reads SGHTS; CDR2 reads YDEGEE. This CDR3 comprises 14 residues. The V gene lost 6 bases and the J gene lost 3 bases, with 13 bases spanning the gap. The CDR3 coding sequence is TGTGCCAGCACCCTGTTGGGGGACTACAATGAGCAGTTCTTC. Translating it yields CASTLLGDYNEQFF.

This clonotype was seen a handful of times. The chain employs TRBV5-1 and TRBJ2-3, with TRBD2 matching 8 bases. The CDR3 loop spans 15 amino acids. V lost 3 bases, J lost 0 bases, and 3 bases stayed unmatched. Germline CDR1 reads SGHRS; CDR2 reads YFSETQ. The DNA for the CDR3 is TGCGCCAGCAGCTGGAGCGGGAGCAGCACAGATACGCAGTATTTT. Protein: CASSWSGSSTDTQYF.

The V and J genes are TRBV7-9 and TRBJ1-1; tentatively, D is TRBD1 (5 bases). The CDR3 loop spans 13 amino acids. Germline V lookup: CDR1 SEHNR, CDR2 FQNEAQ (reference sequence). Trimming left V 6 bases short and J 1 base short, with 9 bases between. CDR3 residues: CASRETANTEAFF. The CDR3 DNA sequence: TGTGCCAGCAGGGAGACAGCGAACACTGAAGCTTTCTTT.

In this sample, this clonotype turned up many times. The chain has TRBV5-1 and TRBJ2-4, with unresolved D. V lost 0 bases to trimming and J lost 5 bases, with 6 bases between them. CDR3 length equals 13 residues. Germline CDR1 SGHRS, CDR2 YFSETQ. CDR3 in amino acids: CASSLEPENIQYF. CDR3 DNA sequence: TGCGCCAGCAGCTTGGAACCGGAAAACATTCAGTACTTC. Full variable domain (rest looked up from reference TRBV5-1 and TRBJ2-4): KAGVTQTPRYLIKTRGQQVTLSCSPISGHRSVSWYQQTPGQGLQFLFEYFSETQRNKGNFPGRFSGRQFSNSRSEMNVSTLELGDSALYLCASSLEPENIQYFGAGTRLSVL.

V usage is TRBV25-1 and J usage is TRBJ2-6, with a possible D match to TRBD1 (6 bases). CDR3 length equals 16 residues. Germline values: CDR1 MGHDK, CDR2 SYGVNS. Trimming removed 3 bases at V and 1 base at J, with 10 bases between. The CDR3 DNA sequence: TGTGCCAGCAGTGATGTCACAGGGTCTGGGGCCAACGTCCTGACTTTC. It encodes CASSDVTGSGANVLTF.

This clonotype was recorded a few times. The V and J genes are TRBV3-1 and TRBJ1-5; D ambiguous. This CDR3 region has 14 residues. Trimming stripped 3 bases from V and 2 bases from J, with 8 bases between. Germline CDR1 reads LGHDT; CDR2 reads YNNKEL (reference sequence). The DNA of the CDR3 is TGTGCCAGCAGCCAGGGATTTCGCAATCAGCCCCAGCATTTT. Translated: CASSQGFRNQPQHF.

This rearrangement joins TRBV20-1 to TRBJ2-1; D is unclear. CDR3 size: 13 residues. Deletions cut 0 bases from V and 1 base from J, with 4 bases between. The germline V gene has CDR1 DFQATT and CDR2 SNEGSKA (reference sequence). Here the CDR3 reads CSAREASYNEQFF. The CDR3 DNA is TGCAGTGCTAGAGAAGCTTCCTACAATGAGCAGTTCTTC.

With respect to this clonotype: Germline and junction disagree at one end, which may indicate a read error. V usage is TRBV2 and J usage is TRBJ1-5; D remains unclear. CDR3 size: 14 residues. CDR1 and CDR2 (germline): SNHLY, FYNNEI. CDR3 loop: CASREDIGDQPQHF. DNA of the CDR3: TGTGCCAGCAGAGAAGACATCGGGGATCAGCCCCAGCATTTT.

V is TRBV11-1 and J is TRBJ2-1; possibly TRBD1 for D (6 bases). The V end lost 5 bases, the J end lost 5 bases, and 19 bases lay between the germline ends. CDR1 and CDR2 (germline): SGHAT, FQDESV (reference sequence). This CDR3 has 16 residues. In nucleotides, the CDR3 is TGTGCCAGCAGCCTAGGGGCCAGGGGCGCTCACAATGAGCAGTTCTTC. Its protein is CASSLGARGAHNEQFF.

This clonotype was seen only a few times. The junction does not match germline at one end; this may be a read error. The chain joins TRBV20-1 to TRBJ2-3; 9 bases map to TRBD2. The CDR3 is 14 residues long. Germline-derived CDR1 and CDR2 are DFQATT and SNEGSKA (reference sequence). CDR3 region: CSASGAGGTHTQYF. The CDR3 DNA follows: TGCAGTGCTAGTGGAGCGGGGGGCACACATACGCAGTATTTT.

In this sample, this clonotype turned up a few times. The CDR3 is CASSEGPVQFF. Here the CDR3 DNA reads TGTGCCAGCAGTGAGGGGCCCGTCCAGTTCTTC. This chain joins TRBV2 and TRBJ2-1; TRBD1 is a possible D gene (5 bases). The CDR3 runs 11 residues. Per the germline V gene, CDR1 is SNHLY and CDR2 is FYNNEI. Trimming removed 3 bases from V and 13 bases from J, with 10 bases in between.

This clonotype was counted only a few times. The rearrangement joins TRBV9 to TRBJ2-5; the match to TRBD2 covers 12 bases. The CDR3 loop spans 15 amino acids. Trimming at V came to 1 base and at J to 5 bases, leaving 3 bases not matched to a gene. Germline V CDR1 and CDR2: SGDLS, YYNGEE. CDR3 in amino acids: CASSVLAGGVETQYF. Written as DNA, the CDR3 is TGTGCCAGCAGCGTACTAGCGGGAGGGGTGGAGACCCAGTACTTC.